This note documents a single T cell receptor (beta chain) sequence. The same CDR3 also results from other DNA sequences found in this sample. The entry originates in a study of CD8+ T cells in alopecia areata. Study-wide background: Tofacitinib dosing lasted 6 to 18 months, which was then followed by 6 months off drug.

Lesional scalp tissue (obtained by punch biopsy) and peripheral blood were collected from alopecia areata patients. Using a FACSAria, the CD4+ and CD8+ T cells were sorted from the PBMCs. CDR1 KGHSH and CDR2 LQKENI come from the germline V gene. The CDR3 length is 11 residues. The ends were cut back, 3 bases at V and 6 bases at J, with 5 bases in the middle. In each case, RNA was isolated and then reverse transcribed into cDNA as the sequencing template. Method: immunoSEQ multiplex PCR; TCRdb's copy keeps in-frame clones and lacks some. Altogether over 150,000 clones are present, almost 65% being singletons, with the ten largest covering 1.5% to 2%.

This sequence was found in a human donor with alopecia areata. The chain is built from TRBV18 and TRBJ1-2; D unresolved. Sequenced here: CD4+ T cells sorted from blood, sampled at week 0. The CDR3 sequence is CASSPGDGYTF. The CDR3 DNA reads TGTGCCAGCTCACCCGGTGATGGCTACACCTTC.